This TCR beta chain was obtained from a study of post-analysis software for immune sequencing data. The CDR3 spans 15 residues. CDR1 and CDR2 from the germline V gene are SNHLY and FYNNEI. V shed 6 bases and J 5 bases; nucleotides not matched to a gene: 3. Unique-molecular-identifier-tagged TCR beta cDNA libraries were used. It was from roughly 0.93 to 9.6 million T cells that approximately 500,000 cDNA molecules came. TCRdb re-called the PCR reads through MiXCR, storing one row per CDR3 protein. The data hold hundreds of thousands of distinct CDR3 sequences, with 25% to 30% observed a single time. Only one count was recorded for this clonotype. Its antigen is still unknown. Broader study findings: Patients carried roughly 5 TRBV segments more frequently than controls did, and TRBV5-6, TRBV5-1 and TRBV20-1 were among them.

The material sequenced was blood. The sequence was obtained from a girl aged 10 to 17 with multiple sclerosis. The rearrangement joins TRBV2 to TRBJ2-2; 13 positions agree with TRBD2. The CDR3 reads CASSATSGGTGELFF. The CDR3 nucleotides are TGTGCCAGCAGCGCGACTAGCGGGGGGACCGGGGAGCTGTTTTTT.